This T cell receptor beta chain is drawn from a study of control samples from healthy donors and cancer patients. Profiled with immunoSEQ multiplex PCR; TCRdb holds only in-frame clones, not every one. Altogether tens of thousands of clones are present, 75% to 90% being singletons, with the ten largest covering approximately 9.8%. The sequencing input was PBMCs. The clonotype originates from a woman between 45 and 60 years old with colorectal cancer.

CDR3 DNA: TGCGCCAGCAGCCAAGATTACCCCTCCGGGACTAGCGGGGGAAGAGAGACCCAGTACTTC. It yields the protein CASSQDYPSGTSGGRETQYF. The V call is TRBV4-1, the J call TRBJ2-5; 14 bases fit TRBD2. Trimming took 0 bases from V and 4 from J; bases not matched to a gene: 13. The CDR3 length is 20 residues. Germline loops: CDR1 MGHRA, CDR2 YSYEKL.